This T cell receptor beta chain was obtained from a study of CD4+ T cells in melanoma. TCRdb keeps only in-frame clones here, not all; method: immunoSEQ multiplex PCR. Among around 10,000 clones listed, 70% to 80% were seen once. From germline, CDR1 is SEHNR and CDR2 FQNEAQ (reference sequence). The ends were cut back, 3 bases at V and 4 bases at J, with 13 bases in the middle. The CDR3 sequence is 15 residues long. This receptor was obtained from a human donor with melanoma. V is TRBV7-9 and J is TRBJ1-5; no clear D gene. Specimen: tumor tissue. The CDR3 DNA is TGTGCCAGCAGCTTGGATGGACCTAAGAATCAGCCCCAGCATTTT. Residues: CASSLDGPKNQPQHF.